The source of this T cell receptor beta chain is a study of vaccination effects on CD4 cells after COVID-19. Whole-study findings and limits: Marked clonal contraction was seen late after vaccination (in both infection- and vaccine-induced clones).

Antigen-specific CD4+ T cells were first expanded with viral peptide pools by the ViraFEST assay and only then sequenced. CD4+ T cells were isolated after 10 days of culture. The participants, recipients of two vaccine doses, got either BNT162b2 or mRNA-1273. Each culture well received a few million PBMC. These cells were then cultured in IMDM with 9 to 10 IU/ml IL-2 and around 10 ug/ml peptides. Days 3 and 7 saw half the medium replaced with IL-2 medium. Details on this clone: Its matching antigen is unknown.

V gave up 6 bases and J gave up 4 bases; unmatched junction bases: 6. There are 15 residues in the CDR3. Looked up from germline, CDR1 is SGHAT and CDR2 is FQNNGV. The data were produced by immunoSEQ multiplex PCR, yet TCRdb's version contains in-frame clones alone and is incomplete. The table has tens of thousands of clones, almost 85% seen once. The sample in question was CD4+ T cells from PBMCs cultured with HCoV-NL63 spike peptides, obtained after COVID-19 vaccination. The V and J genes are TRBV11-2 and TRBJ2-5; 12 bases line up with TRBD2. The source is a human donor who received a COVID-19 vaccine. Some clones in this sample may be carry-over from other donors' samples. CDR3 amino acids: CASSPLAGGRETQYF. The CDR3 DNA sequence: TGTGCCAGCAGTCCCCTAGCGGGGGGGCGAGAGACCCAGTACTTC.